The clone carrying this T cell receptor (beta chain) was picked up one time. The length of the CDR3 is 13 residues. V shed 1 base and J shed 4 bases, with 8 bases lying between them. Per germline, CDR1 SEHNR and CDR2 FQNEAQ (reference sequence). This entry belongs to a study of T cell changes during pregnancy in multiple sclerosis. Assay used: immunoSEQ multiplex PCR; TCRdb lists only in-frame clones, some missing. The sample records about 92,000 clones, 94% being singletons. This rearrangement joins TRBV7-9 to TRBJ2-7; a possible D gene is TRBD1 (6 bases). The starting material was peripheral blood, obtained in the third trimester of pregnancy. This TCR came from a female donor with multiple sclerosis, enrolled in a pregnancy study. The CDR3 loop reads CASSLGGLYEQYF. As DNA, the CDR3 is TGTGCCAGCAGCTTAGGGGGGCTTTACGAGCAGTACTTC.